A selection of T cell receptor beta chains follows, all from one sample in a study of OX40 agonist ivuxolimab in advanced cancers. Assay used: immunoSEQ multiplex PCR; TCRdb lists only in-frame clones, some missing. This sample has around 65,000 clones, with roughly nine tenths found just once. This sample comprised CD4+ or CD8+ T cells sorted from blood, obtained in a trial of the OX40 agonist ivuxolimab. Every receptor here comes from an adult with an advanced solid tumor such as melanoma, head and neck, liver or kidney cancer. Both conserved end residues are part of each CDR3. D genes are given only for firm matches. Expanded clones get a size class; other rows say once, few or many, or leave the size out.

d_call,j_call,clone_size,v_call,cdr3_aa,cdr3_nt
.,TRBJ2-3,.,TRBV5-1,CASSLYGGNPDTQYF,TGCGCCAGCAGCTTGTATGGGGGGAACCCAGATACGCAGTATTTT
TRBD1,TRBJ2-7,.,TRBV30,CACSGTASYEQYF,TGTGCCTGCTCCGGGACAGCAAGCTACGAGCAGTACTTC
.,TRBJ2-5,.,TRBV15,CATSRSEETQYF,TGTGCCACCAGCAGGAGTGAAGAGACCCAGTACTTC
.,TRBJ2-7,.,TRBV12-5,CASGLIMYEQYF,TGTGCTAGTGGATTGATTATGTACGAGCAGTACTTC
TRBD1,TRBJ1-5,.,TRBV10-3,CAIGGRGQGTNQPQHF,TGTGCCATCGGGGGAAGAGGACAGGGGACCAATCAGCCCCAGCATTTT
.,TRBJ1-1,.,TRBV18,CASSRGRDMNTEAFF,TGTGCCAGCTCACGGGGTAGAGACATGAACACTGAAGCTTTCTTT
.,TRBJ2-2,.,TRBV6-5,CASSYSIQGNTGELFF,TGTGCCAGCAGTTATTCAATACAGGGAAACACCGGGGAGCTGTTTTTT
TRBD1,TRBJ1-2,.,TRBV19,CASSARVQGADGYTF,TGTGCCAGTAGTGCGCGTGTACAGGGGGCGGATGGCTACACCTTC
TRBD1,TRBJ1-3,.,TRBV28,CASRGTGQGAGNTIYF,TGTGCCAGCAGGGGAACGGGACAGGGGGCTGGAAACACCATATATTTT
.,TRBJ1-4,once,TRBV5-1,CASSTGSTNEKLFF,TGCGCCAGCAGCACAGGGTCAACTAATGAAAAACTGTTTTTT
TRBD1,TRBJ2-7,.,TRBV5-1,CASSLPGQVGKSEQYF,TGCGCCAGCAGCTTGCCCGGACAGGTTGGGAAGTCAGAGCAGTACTTC
.,TRBJ1-5,few,TRBV19,CASSNRSLGQPQHF,TGTGCCAGTAGTAACAGGTCCCTTGGGCAGCCCCAGCATTTT
.,TRBJ1-5,.,TRBV19,CASSILRSAQHF,TGTGCCAGTAGTATCCTCCGTTCCGCCCAGCATTTT
TRBD1,TRBJ1-2,.,TRBV6-5,CASRDTGTGECGYTF,TGTGCCAGCAGAGACACCGGGACAGGGGAGTGTGGCTACACCTTC
.,TRBJ1-1,few,TRBV19,CASSPPGRENTEAFF,TGTGCCAGTAGTCCCCCCGGCCGGGAGAACACTGAAGCTTTCTTT
.,TRBJ2-2,.,TRBV19,CASSAPGNTGELFF,TGTGCCAGTAGTGCCCCAGGGAACACCGGGGAGCTGTTTTTT
.,TRBJ1-1,once,TRBV6-1,CASSATKNTEAFF,TGTGCCAGCAGTGCGACAAAGAACACTGAAGCTTTCTTT
.,TRBJ1-2,.,TRBV9,CASSVDPANYGYTF,TGTGCCAGCAGCGTAGATCCAGCTAACTATGGCTACACCTTC
TRBD2,TRBJ2-7,.,TRBV5-4,CASSSSGSPYEQYF,TGTGCCAGCAGCTCTAGCGGGTCCCCCTACGAGCAGTACTTC
TRBD2,TRBJ2-1,.,TRBV5-1,CASSRLADSYNEQFF,TGCGCCAGCAGCCGGCTAGCGGACTCCTACAATGAGCAGTTCTTC
TRBD1,TRBJ1-2,.,TRBV6-1,CASSEGQGLSNYGYTF,TGTGCCAGCAGTGAGGGACAGGGGCTTTCTAACTATGGCTACACCTTC
TRBD2,TRBJ2-7,few,TRBV5-1,CASSPLSGTTYEQYF,TGCGCCAGCAGCCCCCTTAGCGGGACAACCTACGAGCAGTACTTC
.,TRBJ1-5,.,TRBV6-1,CASSEAPGRDQPQHF,TGTGCCAGCAGTGAAGCGCCGGGAAGGGATCAGCCCCAGCATTTT
.,TRBJ1-2,.,TRBV10-3,CAISDHRDRANYGYTF,TGTGCCATCAGTGACCACCGGGACCGAGCTAACTATGGCTACACCTTC
.,TRBJ2-7,.,TRBV9,CASSVEIGSYEQYF,TGTGCCAGCAGCGTAGAGATAGGCTCCTACGAGCAGTACTTC
.,TRBJ1-5,few,TRBV19,CASSPRPSNQPQHF,TGTGCCAGTAGTCCGCGCCCCAGCAATCAGCCCCAGCATTTT
.,TRBJ2-4,.,TRBV4-2,CASSQGAGLVAKNIQYF,TGTGCCAGCAGCCAAGGGGCAGGCTTAGTAGCCAAAAACATTCAGTACTTC
.,TRBJ1-5,.,TRBV27,CASSFSQGNQPQHF,TGTGCCAGCAGTTTTTCACAGGGAAATCAGCCCCAGCATTTT
.,TRBJ2-7,.,TRBV9,CASSVKISHEQYF,TGTGCCAGCAGCGTTAAAATCTCCCACGAGCAGTACTTC
.,TRBJ2-4,once,TRBV25-1,CASSEVRGDKNIQYF,TGTGCCAGCAGTGAGGTCCGGGGCGACAAAAACATTCAGTACTTC
TRBD1,TRBJ2-5,.,TRBV14,CASSQDAGGGETQYF,TGTGCCAGCAGCCAAGACGCAGGGGGCGGTGAGACCCAGTACTTC
.,TRBJ1-1,.,TRBV20-1,CSARVGTEAFF,TGCAGTGCTAGAGTAGGGACTGAAGCTTTCTTT
.,TRBJ1-3,.,TRBV5-8,CASSLFVAGNTIYF,TGTGCCAGCAGCTTGTTCGTAGCCGGAAACACCATATATTTT
TRBD2,TRBJ2-1,.,TRBV2,CAGGTRLRDEQFF,TGTGCCGGTGGGACTAGGCTTAGGGATGAGCAGTTCTTC
.,TRBJ1-2,.,TRBV7-9,CASSLAGATRTDDTF,TGTGCCAGCAGCTTAGCGGGCGCGACACGGACGGACGACACCTTC
TRBD2,TRBJ2-1,.,TRBV29-1,CSVEKLAASSSYNEQFF,TGCAGCGTTGAAAAACTAGCGGCTTCGAGCTCCTACAATGAGCAGTTCTTC
TRBD2,TRBJ2-3,.,TRBV4-1,CASSLLAGAFTDTQYF,TGCGCCAGCAGCCTCCTAGCGGGAGCCTTTACAGATACGCAGTATTTT
.,TRBJ1-3,.,TRBV19,CASSLTGTGNTIYF,TGTGCCAGTAGTCTAACAGGGACTGGAAACACCATATATTTT
TRBD2,TRBJ2-7,.,TRBV2,CASTAVWGGFSYEQYF,TGTGCCAGCACCGCTGTCTGGGGGGGTTTTTCCTACGAGCAGTACTTC
TRBD1,TRBJ2-7,.,TRBV18,CASAPLGTGSIYEQYF,TGTGCCAGCGCCCCCCTGGGGACAGGGTCCATCTACGAGCAGTACTTC
.,TRBJ1-1,.,TRBV2,CASSPRDLLNTEAFF,TGTGCCAGCAGCCCCCGGGACCTTTTGAACACTGAAGCTTTCTTT
.,TRBJ1-1,.,TRBV5-6,CASSPSRSWDTEAFF,TGTGCCAGCAGCCCGAGCCGTAGTTGGGACACTGAAGCTTTCTTT
.,TRBJ1-1,.,TRBV28,CASTRAGRIAVTEAFF,TGTGCCAGCACTCGGGCAGGGAGAATTGCGGTAACTGAAGCTTTCTTT
.,TRBJ2-2,.,TRBV7-8,CASSLVPNDGSYTGELFF,TGTGCCAGCAGCTTAGTCCCCAATGACGGGAGTTATACCGGGGAGCTGTTTTTT
TRBD2,TRBJ2-1,.,TRBV7-9,CASSLLGLAGGASYNEQFF,TGTGCCAGCAGCTTACTCGGACTAGCGGGAGGCGCATCCTACAATGAGCAGTTCTTC
.,TRBJ2-1,.,TRBV6-4,CASREESGVFNEQFF,TGTGCCAGCAGAGAGGAATCAGGGGTTTTCAATGAGCAGTTCTTC
TRBD2,TRBJ2-7,.,TRBV5-1,CASSPLGGVNSYEQYF,TGCGCCAGCAGCCCCCTGGGGGGGGTTAACTCCTACGAGCAGTACTTC
.,TRBJ2-2,.,TRBV6-1,CASSEDRTNTGELFF,TGTGCCAGCAGTGAGGACAGAACGAACACCGGGGAGCTGTTTTTT
.,TRBJ1-1,.,TRBV30,CAWRVGLNTEAFF,TGTGCCTGGAGAGTTGGACTGAACACTGAAGCTTTCTTT
.,TRBJ2-7,.,TRBV6-5,CASSKSFYEQYF,TGTGCCAGCAGTAAAAGTTTTTACGAGCAGTACTTC
.,TRBJ2-7,.,TRBV5-1,CASGVRGEQYF,TGCGCCAGCGGAGTCCGGGGGGAGCAGTACTTC
TRBD1,TRBJ2-1,.,TRBV15,CATSRPYRGSYNEQFF,TGTGCCACCAGCAGACCTTACAGGGGCTCCTACAATGAGCAGTTCTTC
TRBD2,TRBJ2-7,.,TRBV6-5,CASSYRTSGRYEQYF,TGTGCCAGCAGTTACCGGACTAGCGGGAGATACGAGCAGTACTTC
TRBD2,TRBJ2-5,.,TRBV27,CASSLTPSRLAGDPETQYF,TGTGCCAGCAGTTTAACCCCGAGTCGACTAGCGGGAGACCCAGAGACCCAGTACTTC
.,TRBJ1-2,.,TRBV6-1,CASSVAGGDYGYTF,TGTGCCAGCAGTGTAGCGGGGGGCGACTATGGCTACACCTTC
.,TRBJ1-1,.,TRBV15,CATSRDPWTEAFF,TGTGCCACCAGCAGAGATCCATGGACTGAAGCTTTCTTT
TRBD2,TRBJ2-1,.,TRBV11-2,CASSPQGGGSWAEQFF,TGTGCCAGCAGTCCTCAGGGCGGCGGGAGCTGGGCTGAGCAGTTCTTC
.,TRBJ2-7,.,TRBV6-1,CAASRVVYEQYF,TGTGCCGCCTCGAGGGTCGTCTACGAGCAGTACTTC
.,TRBJ2-7,.,TRBV7-2,CASSRGRAPGYEQYF,TGTGCCAGCAGCAGAGGCAGGGCTCCAGGTTACGAGCAGTACTTC